Listed below are T cell receptor beta chains from one sample, sequenced in a study of T cell responses to AZD1222 COVID-19 vaccine. The protocol was immunoSEQ multiplex PCR, while the TCRdb copy is restricted to in-frame clones and leaves out a portion. The data hold 120,000 or so clones, with around 90% observed a single time. This material consisted of peripheral blood, taken on day 0 of AZD1222 vaccination. These receptors originate from an adult in good health. CDR3s include the opening cysteine and the closing phenylalanine or tryptophan. D genes are given only for firm matches. Size is omitted from some rows. Given values are once, few, many or a class for expanded clones.

J gene: TRBJ2-1; V gene: TRBV2; D gene: TRBD2; clone size: .; CDR3 protein: CASGLAEYNEQFF; CDR3 DNA: TGTGCCAGTGGACTAGCGGAGTACAATGAGCAGTTCTTC
J gene: TRBJ2-1; V gene: TRBV5-1; D gene: .; clone size: .; CDR3 protein: CASSLATSAEQFF; CDR3 DNA: TGCGCCAGCAGCCTCGCTACCTCCGCTGAGCAGTTCTTC
J gene: TRBJ1-6; V gene: TRBV4-3; D gene: .; clone size: .; CDR3 protein: CASSPTVEPNSPLHF; CDR3 DNA: TGCGCCAGCAGCCCGACAGTGGAACCTAATTCACCCCTCCACTTT
J gene: TRBJ2-1; V gene: TRBV27; D gene: .; clone size: once; CDR3 protein: CASSLIQTGASSGTSPLDEQFF; CDR3 DNA: TGTGCCAGCAGTTTAATCCAGACAGGGGCGAGTTCCGGGACTAGTCCCCTCGATGAGCAGTTCTTC
J gene: TRBJ2-4; V gene: TRBV3-1/TRBV3-2; D gene: .; clone size: few; CDR3 protein: CASSPSAKNIQYF; CDR3 DNA: TGTGCCAGCAGCCCCTCTGCCAAAAACATTCAGTACTTC
J gene: TRBJ2-3; V gene: TRBV11-3; D gene: .; clone size: .; CDR3 protein: CASSAFPDGTTQYF; CDR3 DNA: TGTGCCAGCAGCGCCTTTCCCGATGGGACCACGCAGTATTTT
J gene: TRBJ2-1; V gene: TRBV7-9; D gene: TRBD2; clone size: .; CDR3 protein: CASSLWLAGSYNEQFF; CDR3 DNA: TGTGCCAGCAGCTTATGGCTAGCGGGGTCCTACAATGAGCAGTTCTTC
J gene: TRBJ1-5; V gene: TRBV2; D gene: .; clone size: .; CDR3 protein: CASSQVGSNQPQHF; CDR3 DNA: TGTGCCAGCAGTCAGGTCGGGAGCAATCAGCCCCAGCATTTT
J gene: TRBJ1-2; V gene: TRBV6-5; D gene: .; clone size: .; CDR3 protein: CASRNSGSYGYTF; CDR3 DNA: TGTGCCAGCAGAAACTCCGGGAGCTATGGCTACACCTTC
J gene: TRBJ2-7; V gene: TRBV5-5; D gene: TRBD1; clone size: .; CDR3 protein: CASSSGQGAAYEQYF; CDR3 DNA: TGTGCCAGCAGCTCGGGACAGGGGGCGGCCTACGAGCAGTACTTC
J gene: TRBJ2-1; V gene: TRBV21-1; D gene: .; clone size: .; CDR3 protein: CASSKSLDNEQFF; CDR3 DNA: TGTGCCAGCAGCAAGAGTTTGGACAATGAGCAGTTCTTC
J gene: TRBJ1-2; V gene: TRBV7-2; D gene: .; clone size: once; CDR3 protein: CASSADRGRPYGYTF; CDR3 DNA: TGTGCCAGCAGCGCCGACCGTGGACGGCCCTATGGCTACACCTTC
J gene: TRBJ1-3; V gene: TRBV27; D gene: .; clone size: .; CDR3 protein: CASSPGLNSGNTIYF; CDR3 DNA: TGTGCCAGCAGCCCCGGACTGAACTCTGGAAACACCATATATTTT
J gene: TRBJ1-5; V gene: TRBV28; D gene: .; clone size: .; CDR3 protein: CASSPGHNSNQPQHF; CDR3 DNA: TGTGCCAGCAGCCCCGGGCATAATAGCAATCAGCCCCAGCATTTT
J gene: TRBJ2-5; V gene: TRBV12-3/TRBV12-4; D gene: .; clone size: once; CDR3 protein: CASSLTRSETQYF; CDR3 DNA: TGTGCCAGCAGTTTAACCAGATCGGAGACCCAGTACTTC
J gene: TRBJ2-7; V gene: TRBV7-2; D gene: TRBD2; clone size: .; CDR3 protein: CASSLGVITSGFSYEQYF; CDR3 DNA: TGTGCCAGCAGCTTAGGCGTAATCACTAGCGGGTTCTCCTACGAGCAGTACTTC
J gene: TRBJ2-1; V gene: TRBV5-6; D gene: .; clone size: .; CDR3 protein: CASSSTGVSSYNEQFF; CDR3 DNA: TGTGCCAGCAGCTCCACCGGCGTGAGCTCCTACAATGAGCAGTTCTTC
J gene: TRBJ1-1; V gene: TRBV2; D gene: TRBD1; clone size: .; CDR3 protein: CASRVTGRNTEAFF; CDR3 DNA: TGTGCCAGCAGAGTGACAGGGAGGAACACTGAAGCTTTCTTT
J gene: TRBJ2-7; V gene: TRBV19; D gene: TRBD1; clone size: .; CDR3 protein: CASSIEGTGGSYEQYF; CDR3 DNA: TGTGCCAGTAGTATAGAAGGGACAGGGGGCTCCTACGAGCAGTACTTC
J gene: TRBJ1-1; V gene: TRBV9; D gene: .; clone size: .; CDR3 protein: CARVRSRAFF; CDR3 DNA: TGTGCCAGAGTACGCTCGAGAGCTTTCTTT
J gene: TRBJ2-6; V gene: TRBV3-1/TRBV3-2; D gene: .; clone size: .; CDR3 protein: CASSPLGAGSGANVLTF; CDR3 DNA: TGTGCCAGCAGCCCCCTCGGAGCGGGCTCTGGGGCCAACGTCCTGACTTTC
J gene: TRBJ1-2; V gene: TRBV25-1; D gene: TRBD1; clone size: once; CDR3 protein: CASSTPWTGGHYGYTF; CDR3 DNA: TGTGCCAGCAGTACACCCTGGACAGGGGGCCACTATGGCTACACCTTC
J gene: TRBJ2-5; V gene: TRBV3-1/TRBV3-2; D gene: .; clone size: .; CDR3 protein: CASSPLRFQETQYF; CDR3 DNA: TGTGCCAGCAGCCCCTTACGATTCCAAGAGACCCAGTACTTC
J gene: TRBJ2-5; V gene: TRBV4-2; D gene: .; clone size: .; CDR3 protein: CASSRQSLQETQYF; CDR3 DNA: TGTGCCAGCAGCCGCCAGAGTCTCCAAGAGACCCAGTACTTC
J gene: TRBJ2-7; V gene: TRBV27; D gene: .; clone size: .; CDR3 protein: CASSLSWDLYEQYF; CDR3 DNA: TGTGCCAGCAGTTTATCTTGGGACCTATACGAGCAGTACTTC
J gene: TRBJ2-3; V gene: TRBV29-1; D gene: TRBD2; clone size: .; CDR3 protein: CSVVISGEGDTQYF; CDR3 DNA: TGCAGCGTTGTGATTAGTGGGGAGGGTGATACGCAGTATTTT
J gene: TRBJ1-1; V gene: TRBV13; D gene: .; clone size: few; CDR3 protein: CASSYPGLNTEAFF; CDR3 DNA: TGTGCCAGCAGCTACCCGGGTCTGAACACTGAAGCTTTCTTT
J gene: TRBJ1-1; V gene: TRBV9; D gene: TRBD1; clone size: .; CDR3 protein: CASSVDGTGGINTEAFF; CDR3 DNA: TGTGCCAGCAGCGTAGATGGGACAGGGGGCATTAACACTGAAGCTTTCTTT
J gene: TRBJ1-1; V gene: TRBV6-4; D gene: TRBD1; clone size: .; CDR3 protein: CASRRQGSHVGAFF; CDR3 DNA: TGTGCCAGCAGGCGACAGGGCTCCCACGTCGGAGCTTTCTTT
J gene: TRBJ1-5; V gene: TRBV2; D gene: .; clone size: .; CDR3 protein: CASSPGPNQPQHF; CDR3 DNA: TGTGCCAGCAGTCCGGGACCAAATCAGCCCCAGCATTTT
J gene: TRBJ2-3; V gene: TRBV27; D gene: TRBD2; clone size: once; CDR3 protein: CASSPPRGGQYF; CDR3 DNA: TGTGCCAGCAGCCCCCCCCGGGGGGGGCAGTATTTT
J gene: TRBJ1-2; V gene: TRBV19; D gene: TRBD1; clone size: .; CDR3 protein: CASMDRANYNYGYTF; CDR3 DNA: TGTGCCAGTATGGACAGGGCAAACTATAACTATGGCTACACCTTC
J gene: TRBJ1-6; V gene: TRBV11-2; D gene: TRBD1; clone size: .; CDR3 protein: CASSTVAGGFNSPLHF; CDR3 DNA: TGTGCCAGCAGCACCGTGGCAGGGGGCTTTAATTCACCCCTCCACTTT
J gene: TRBJ1-2; V gene: TRBV25-1; D gene: .; clone size: .; CDR3 protein: CASSEAKDGYTF; CDR3 DNA: TGTGCCAGCAGTGAAGCGAAAGATGGCTACACCTTC
J gene: TRBJ1-6; V gene: TRBV4-1; D gene: TRBD1; clone size: .; CDR3 protein: CASSQVPGQPLSLHF; CDR3 DNA: TGCGCCAGCAGCCAAGTCCCGGGACAGCCGTTGTCCCTCCACTTT
J gene: TRBJ2-5; V gene: TRBV6-5; D gene: .; clone size: .; CDR3 protein: CASSLQGTQETQYF; CDR3 DNA: TGTGCCAGCAGTCTACAGGGAACCCAAGAGACCCAGTACTTC
J gene: TRBJ1-1; V gene: TRBV5-1; D gene: .; clone size: .; CDR3 protein: CASSLNRDGVTEAFF; CDR3 DNA: TGCGCCAGCAGCTTGAACAGGGATGGGGTCACTGAAGCTTTCTTT
J gene: TRBJ2-5; V gene: TRBV9; D gene: TRBD2; clone size: .; CDR3 protein: CASSASSGRVETQYF; CDR3 DNA: TGTGCCAGCAGCGCCTCTAGCGGGAGAGTGGAGACCCAGTACTTC
J gene: TRBJ1-3; V gene: TRBV5-1; D gene: TRBD1; clone size: .; CDR3 protein: CASSPGQGGNTIYF; CDR3 DNA: TGCGCCAGCAGCCCGGGACAGGGTGGAAACACCATATATTTT
J gene: TRBJ1-3; V gene: TRBV19; D gene: .; clone size: .; CDR3 protein: CASRIGTLSGNTIYF; CDR3 DNA: TGTGCCAGTAGAATCGGGACACTATCTGGAAACACCATATATTTT
J gene: TRBJ1-1; V gene: TRBV5-1; D gene: TRBD1; clone size: once; CDR3 protein: CASSLGGPGQGPGTEAFF; CDR3 DNA: TGCGCCAGCAGCTTGGGGGGGCCGGGACAGGGTCCCGGCACTGAAGCTTTCTTT
J gene: TRBJ1-5; V gene: TRBV6-5; D gene: TRBD1; clone size: few; CDR3 protein: CASRDREFSNQPQHF; CDR3 DNA: TGTGCCAGCAGGGACAGGGAATTCTCTAATCAGCCCCAGCATTTT
J gene: TRBJ1-5; V gene: TRBV6-1; D gene: .; clone size: .; CDR3 protein: CASSAQTGFDNQPQHF; CDR3 DNA: TGTGCCAGCAGTGCCCAAACGGGGTTTGACAATCAGCCCCAGCATTTT
J gene: TRBJ1-1; V gene: TRBV10-3; D gene: .; clone size: .; CDR3 protein: CAISDWGQGTEAFF; CDR3 DNA: TGTGCCATCAGTGATTGGGGTCAGGGCACTGAAGCTTTCTTT
J gene: TRBJ2-2; V gene: TRBV2; D gene: .; clone size: .; CDR3 protein: CASSESATGELFF; CDR3 DNA: TGTGCCAGCAGTGAATCCGCCACCGGGGAGCTGTTTTTT
J gene: TRBJ2-1; V gene: TRBV10-2; D gene: TRBD1; clone size: .; CDR3 protein: CASSGAGGFVSTNPHNEQFF; CDR3 DNA: TGCGCCAGCAGTGGGGCAGGGGGTTTTGTATCGACAAACCCACACAATGAGCAGTTCTTC
J gene: TRBJ1-4; V gene: TRBV5-1; D gene: .; clone size: .; CDR3 protein: CASSLGQLNEKLFF; CDR3 DNA: TGCGCCAGCAGTTTAGGACAGCTTAATGAAAAACTGTTTTTT
J gene: TRBJ2-5; V gene: TRBV12-5; D gene: .; clone size: .; CDR3 protein: CASGLPREETQYF; CDR3 DNA: TGTGCTAGTGGTTTGCCTAGGGAGGAGACCCAGTACTTC
J gene: TRBJ2-7; V gene: TRBV15; D gene: TRBD2; clone size: .; CDR3 protein: CATSRGTSGISGEQYF; CDR3 DNA: TGTGCCACCAGCCGAGGGACTAGCGGGATTTCGGGTGAGCAGTACTTC
J gene: TRBJ1-6; V gene: TRBV25-1; D gene: .; clone size: .; CDR3 protein: CASSGVQVGSPLHF; CDR3 DNA: TGTGCCAGCAGTGGGGTTCAGGTGGGCTCACCCCTCCACTTT
J gene: TRBJ2-1; V gene: TRBV19; D gene: .; clone size: .; CDR3 protein: CASSIIGHIRNEQFF; CDR3 DNA: TGTGCCAGTAGTATAATTGGGCATATCAGGAATGAGCAGTTCTTC
J gene: TRBJ2-7; V gene: TRBV7-2; D gene: .; clone size: .; CDR3 protein: CASRLRPSGIPPYEQYF; CDR3 DNA: TGTGCCAGCCGCCTCAGGCCCTCAGGGATCCCGCCCTACGAGCAGTACTTC
J gene: TRBJ2-1; V gene: TRBV13; D gene: TRBD1; clone size: .; CDR3 protein: CASSLEGDRNNEQFF; CDR3 DNA: TGTGCCAGCAGCTTAGAGGGGGACAGAAACAATGAGCAGTTCTTC